The source of this T cell receptor beta chain is a study of lymphopenia after photon versus proton radiotherapy. Repertoires were generated with immunoSEQ multiplex PCR, while TCRdb's copy carries only in-frame clones and drops some. The sample has approximately 23,000 clones, around nine tenths seen once. Findings of the study overall: After the lymphocyte nadir, photon-treated repertoires showed oligoclonal expansion, especially of CD8+ Temra cells. Proton therapy kept repertoires fairly stable, unlike photons, which gained effector/memory cells. Only patients who died were analyzed for survival; proton advantage is unproven. Post-nadir TCR diversity decline inversely tracked overall survival among those who died.

CDR1 is SGHDT and CDR2 is YYEEEE in the germline V gene. The V and J ends lost 4 bases and 2 bases respectively, with 9 bases between them. The CDR3 has 13 amino acids. With regard to this clone: What it binds is not known.

The rearrangement joins TRBV5-6 to TRBJ1-2; D perhaps matches TRBD1 (5 bases). Specimen: peripheral blood, collected from a patient treated with proton-based radiotherapy. This TCR came from an elderly man with esophageal cancer. The DNA for the CDR3 is TGTGCCAGCAGCCCGGGACGGAACTATGGCTACACCTTC. Translated: CASSPGRNYGYTF.